The next 21 T cell receptor beta chains were all read from a single sample in a study of CD8+CD57+ T cells in acquired aplastic anemia. Using genomic DNA as the template, TCR beta VDJ and CDR3 profiling was carried out. TCRdb re-called the reads with MiXCR, one entry per CDR3 protein. The data show approximately 250,000 distinct CDR3 sequences, roughly 82% seen once. Selection for sequencing was limited to patients who had shown CD8+CD57+ cell expansion by flow cytometry. Sequenced input: sorted CD4+, CD8+, or CD8+CD57+ T cells (not recorded which) from PBMCs. The receptors come from a human donor with aplastic anemia.

V is TRBV6-4 and J is TRBJ2-7; no definite D call. CDR1 MRHNA and CDR2 SNTAGT come from the germline V gene. Trimming cost V 3 bases and J 7 bases, with 4 bases left between them. The CDR3 contains 10 residues. In nucleotides, the CDR3 is TGTGCCAGCAGTGAGGGAGAGCAGTACTTC. It is translated as CASSEGEQYF.

The CDR3 loop is CASSVRPDGTYLSYEQYV. As DNA, the CDR3 is TGTGCCAGCAGCGTACGGCCAGACGGGACGTATCTTTCCTACGAGCAGTACGTC. V is TRBV9 and J is TRBJ2-7; the D gene could be TRBD1 or TRBD2 (5 bases each). CDR1 is SGDLS, CDR2 YYNGEE, per germline. CDR3 length equals 18 residues. The V gene lost 1 base and the J gene lost 1 base, with 21 bases spanning the gap.

V usage is TRBV5-1 and J usage is TRBJ2-3; 14 nucleotides match TRBD2. This CDR3 has 17 residues. Germline V gene lookup returns CDR1 SGHRS and CDR2 YFSETQ. V trimming: 4 bases; J trimming: 0 bases; junction bases outside the gene matches: 4. The CDR3 here is CASSSGLAGGSTDTQYF. CDR3 in DNA: TGCGCCAGCAGCAGTGGACTAGCGGGGGGTAGCACAGATACGCAGTATTTT.

The chain has TRBV5-1 and TRBJ2-3; 7 bases agree with TRBD1. There are 16 residues in the CDR3. Germline V gene sequence: CDR1 SGHRS, CDR2 YFSETQ. V lost 1 base and J lost 1; bases outside the gene matches: 6. CDR3 bases: TGCGCCAGCAGCTTGAGTACAGGGGCCCGCACAGATACGCAGTATTTT. Its translation: CASSLSTGARTDTQYF.

The rearrangement joins TRBV15 to TRBJ2-1; 9 bases agree with TRBD1. The CDR3 runs 15 residues. Germline V gives CDR1 LNHNV, CDR2 YYDKDF (reference sequence). Unmatched junction bases numbered 6, after V lost 3 bases and J lost 6 bases. The CDR3 reads CATSRSGQGSNEQFF. Written as DNA, the CDR3 is TGTGCCACCAGCAGGTCGGGACAGGGCAGCAATGAGCAGTTCTTC.

For this clonotype: In this CDR3 the conserved last residue, phenylalanine or tryptophan, is missing, so a read error is likely. The DNA is left out, because the CDR3 cannot be placed on it with certainty; the CDR3 is given as TCRdb lists it. V gene TRBV2 combines with J gene TRBJ2-1; the table's D call TRBD1 went unverified against the DNA. Germline assignment: CDR1 SNHLY and CDR2 FYNNEI. The CDR3 length is 16 residues, termini included. This CDR3 reads CASGDGGTNTQDFRPC.

This chain connects TRBV7-9 to TRBJ2-5; D is unclear. CDR1 and CDR2 (germline): SEHNR, FQNEAQ (reference sequence). Between the trimmed V and J ends, which lost 5 bases and 0 bases, there was a span of 13 bases. The CDR3 has 15 amino acids. For the CDR3, the DNA is TGTGCCAGCAGCCCCGAGCTTACGTACCAAGAGACCCAGTACTTC. Encoded protein: CASSPELTYQETQYF.

The sample holds a few counts of this clonotype. The chain combines TRBV7-2 with TRBJ2-3; TRBD2 agrees at 11 bases. CDR3 length: 16 residues. Looked up from germline, CDR1 is SGHTA and CDR2 is FQGNSA. Trimming cost V 1 base and J 6 bases; bases outside gene matches: 6. CDR3 nucleotide sequence: TGTGCCAGCAGCTTAGGGCTAGCGGGAGGTCCCGATACGCAGTATTTT. It yields the protein CASSLGLAGGPDTQYF.

The chain is built from TRBV2 and TRBJ2-1; 7 bases are a match to TRBD2. The end of the DNA aligns better with TRBJ2-7, so the J call may be wrong. Germline V CDR1 and CDR2: SNHLY, FYNNEI. The CDR3 has 15 amino acids. CDR3: CASRSTGGRPHEQYF. The DNA for the CDR3 is TGTGCCAGCAGGTCTACCGGGGGGAGGCCCCACGAGCAGTACTTC.

The sample holds one count of this clonotype. At one boundary the junction diverges from the germline segment, which might be a read error. This chain joins TRBV2 and TRBJ2-3; TRBD1 or TRBD2 may be the D gene (5 bases each). CDR1 SNHLY and CDR2 FYNNEI come from the germline V gene. The CDR3 consists of 13 residues. As DNA, the CDR3 is TGCGGCAGAGGGGACCAGGGCACAGATACGCAGTATTTT. It yields the protein CGRGDQGTDTQYF.

Worth noting for this clonotype: Relative to the germline gene, one junction end is altered; a read error may explain this. V and J are TRBV5-6 and TRBJ1-1; 8 nucleotides match TRBD1. The germline V gene has CDR1 SGHDT and CDR2 YYEEEE. This CDR3 has 9 amino acids. The CDR3 coding sequence is TGTGCCAGCAGAGGGGGACAGGTCTTT. Translating it yields CASRGGQVF.

This clonotype was counted ten times or more. The junction shows a germline mismatch at one end, possibly a read error. The V and J genes are TRBV7-8 and TRBJ1-2; 7 bases are a match to TRBD1. CDR3 length: 14 residues. Germline CDR1 reads SGHVS; CDR2 reads FQNEAQ. The DNA for the CDR3 is TGTGCCAGCAGCTTTAATCCAGACGGGACAGCCCTTTCCTTC. This translates into CASSFNPDGTALSF.

The chain uses TRBV7-2 and TRBJ1-2; D not certain. Germline CDR1 SGHTA, CDR2 FQGNSA. V lost 4 bases and J lost 8, with 20 bases in between. This CDR3 has 15 residues. The CDR3 protein is CASSWAGGSNTGYTF. Here the CDR3 DNA reads TGTGCCAGCAGCTGGGCGGGAGGGTCAAACACGGGCTACACCTTC.

This clonotype was seen more than once but under ten times. The J gene is TRBJ2-1, the V gene TRBV6-4, with 14 bases that match TRBD2. Trimming at V came to 8 bases and at J to 2 bases, leaving 2 bases not matched to a gene. CDR3 length: 15 residues. Per the germline V gene, CDR1 is MRHNA and CDR2 is SNTAGT. The CDR3 sequence: CASQGLAGAYNEQFF. In nucleotides, the CDR3 is TGTGCCAGCCAGGGACTAGCGGGAGCCTACAATGAGCAGTTCTTC.

The chain combines TRBV29-1 with TRBJ2-5; the D call may be TRBD1 or TRBD2 (5 bases each). Germline assignment: CDR1 SQVTM and CDR2 ANQGSEA. V shed 6 bases and J shed 0 bases, with 14 bases lying between them. CDR3 length: 14 residues. CDR3 amino acids: CSVELGTNQETQYF. In DNA form, the CDR3 reads TGCAGCGTCGAACTCGGGACCAACCAAGAGACCCAGTACTTC.

This chain joins TRBV7-9 and TRBJ2-7; D perhaps matches TRBD2 (6 bases). The germline V gene has CDR1 SEHNR and CDR2 FQNEAQ (reference sequence). V was trimmed by 3 bases and J by 3 bases, leaving 15 bases between them. This CDR3 is built from 15 residues. The CDR3 reads CASSLTASDDYEQYF. The CDR3 region has the DNA TGTGCCAGCAGCTTGACGGCTAGCGACGACTACGAGCAGTACTTC.

This clonotype was found once. One junction end disagrees with the germline gene, perhaps due to a read error. The genes are TRBV2 and TRBJ2-3; 7 bases are a match to TRBD2. The CDR3 extends over 14 amino acids. Germline-derived CDR1 and CDR2 are SNHLY and FYNNEI. The CDR3 loop reads CASRSGGGPAKQQF. Written as DNA, the CDR3 is TGTGCCAGCAGGTCTGGCGGGGGTCCCGCCAAGCAGCAGTTC.

The gene calls are TRBV7-9 and TRBJ2-1, with TRBD2 matching over 9 bases. Germline assignment: CDR1 SEHNR and CDR2 FQNEAQ (reference sequence). This CDR3 comprises 16 residues. V was pared by 5 bases and J by 12 bases, with 17 bases of the junction left unmatched. The CDR3 nucleotides read TGTGCCAGCAGCCATCATAGGAGCGGGGGGAGCGATGGGCAGTTCTTC. Amino acids: CASSHHRSGGSDGQFF.

Worth noting for this clonotype: A junction boundary mismatches the germline segment, possibly from a read error. This chain connects TRBV7-9 to TRBJ2-3; TRBD1 matches 8 bases. The CDR3 has 14 amino acids. The germline V gene has CDR1 SEHNR and CDR2 FQNEAQ (reference sequence). CDR3 nucleotides: TGTGCCAGCAGCTTTCCCCAGGGGGCGAGGAAGCAGAAATTT. Amino acids: CASSFPQGARKQKF.

To note about this clonotype: The junction departs from the called germline gene at one end, perhaps through a read error. The genes are TRBV7-8 and TRBJ2-1; TRBD2 is a possible D gene (6 bases). CDR1 and CDR2 from the germline V gene are SGHVS and FQNEAQ. This CDR3 has 16 amino acids. This CDR3 reads CASSLAGGADTQEFCF. The CDR3 bases are TGTGCCAGCAGCTTAGCGGGAGGCGCCGATACGCAGGAGTTTTGCTTC.

For this clonotype: This may come from a read error, since a much larger clone is one base off. The V and J genes are TRBV6-4 and TRBJ1-5; TRBD1 matches 7 bases. This CDR3 region has 14 residues. Germline V gene lookup returns CDR1 MRHNA and CDR2 SNTAGT. The CDR3 sequence: CAGRGTVNNQPQHF. CDR3 DNA: TGTGCCGGCAGGGGGACGGTGAACAATCAGCCCCAGCATTTT.